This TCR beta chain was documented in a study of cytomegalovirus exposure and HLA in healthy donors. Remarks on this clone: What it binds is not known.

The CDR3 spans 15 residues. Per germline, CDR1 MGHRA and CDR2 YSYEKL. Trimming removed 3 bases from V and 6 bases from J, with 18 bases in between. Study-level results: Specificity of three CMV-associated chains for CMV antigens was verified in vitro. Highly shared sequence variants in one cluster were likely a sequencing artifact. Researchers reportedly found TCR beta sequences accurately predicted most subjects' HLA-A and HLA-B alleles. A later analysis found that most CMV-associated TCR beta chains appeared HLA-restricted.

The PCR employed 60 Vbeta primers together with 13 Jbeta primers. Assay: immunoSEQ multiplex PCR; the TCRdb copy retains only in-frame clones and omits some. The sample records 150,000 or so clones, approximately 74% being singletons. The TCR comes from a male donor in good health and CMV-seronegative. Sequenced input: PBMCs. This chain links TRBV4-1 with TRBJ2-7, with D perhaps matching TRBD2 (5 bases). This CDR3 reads CASSQLGIPYAEQYF. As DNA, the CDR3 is TGCGCCAGCAGCCAGCTCGGGATCCCCTATGCCGAGCAGTACTTC.